This note documents a single TCR beta chain sequence. The CDR3 spans 15 residues. Trimming removed 3 bases from V and 6 bases from J; junction bases left unmatched: 6. Germline CDR1 MNHNS, CDR2 SASEGT. The record originates from a study of blood T cell repertoires in COVID-19. Sequencing used immunoSEQ multiplex PCR; TCRdb keeps in-frame clones, though not all of them. The sample carries roughly 110,000 clones, 60% to 80% recorded once. The chain is built from TRBV6-1 and TRBJ2-7; 12 bases align to TRBD2. The sample was peripheral blood. The origin of this receptor is a human donor with acute or convalescent COVID-19. The donor label of this sample is uncertain. The CDR3 reads CASSDRGLAGPEQYV. CDR3 bases: TGTGCCAGCAGTGATCGTGGACTAGCGGGACCCGAGCAGTACGTC.